The 21 T cell receptor beta chains below all came from one sample that was sequenced in a study of blood T cell repertoires in COVID-19. Some clones are missing from TCRdb's copy, which holds only in-frame ones; the method was immunoSEQ multiplex PCR. This table has about 270,000 clones, roughly 86% appearing once. Sample: peripheral blood. Receptors originate from a woman aged 50 to 65 with acute or convalescent COVID-19.

The rearrangement joins TRBV5-4 to TRBJ2-5, with 9 bases identical to TRBD2. With 4 bases clipped from V and 1 base from J, the junction kept 2 bases outside the gene matches. The germline gives CDR1 SGHNT, CDR2 YYREEE (reference sequence). CDR3 size: 14 residues. The DNA of the CDR3 is TGTGCCAGCAGCCGACTAGCGGCCCAAGAGACCCAGTACTTC. It is translated as CASSRLAAQETQYF.

V gene TRBV15 combines with J gene TRBJ1-5; D gene uncertain. The CDR3 has 21 amino acids. V was trimmed by 3 bases and J by 5 bases, leaving 32 bases between them. Germline CDR1 is LNHNV and CDR2 is YYDKDF (reference sequence). This chain's CDR3 is CATSSQGGHFDGSGLDQPQHF. In DNA form, the CDR3 reads TGTGCCACCAGCAGCCAAGGCGGGCACTTCGATGGATCCGGGTTGGATCAGCCCCAGCATTTT.

V usage is TRBV27 and J usage is TRBJ2-1; possible D gene TRBD1, 5 bases. V was trimmed by 1 base and J by 8 bases, leaving 9 bases between them. This CDR3 contains 13 residues. CDR1 and CDR2 from the germline V gene are MNHEY and SMNVEV (reference sequence). The CDR3 region is CASSLFQGHEQFF. In nucleotides, the CDR3 is TGTGCCAGCAGTTTATTTCAGGGCCATGAGCAGTTCTTC.

The chain has TRBV19 and TRBJ2-5; tentatively, D is TRBD2 (6 bases). In germline, CDR1 is LNHDA, CDR2 SQIVND (reference sequence). V was pared by 7 bases and J by 6 bases, with 18 bases between. The CDR3 spans 14 residues. This chain's CDR3 is CASKSGPGGKTQYF. CDR3 coding DNA: TGTGCCAGTAAGAGCGGGCCCGGGGGTAAGACCCAGTACTTC.

This clone was seen a single time. The chain employs TRBV7-2 and TRBJ2-3, with 8 bases fitting TRBD2. The ends lost 3 bases at V and 3 bases at J; junction bases unmatched: 5. CDR3 length equals 15 residues. The germline gives CDR1 SGHTA, CDR2 FQGNSA. In nucleotides, the CDR3 is TGTGCCAGCAGCTTGAGCGGGAGTATGACAGATACGCAGTATTTT. Translation: CASSLSGSMTDTQYF. Based on the CDR3 plus reference TRBV7-2 and TRBJ2-3, the full variable domain is GAGVSQSPSNKVTEKGKDVELRCDPISGHTALYWYRQSLGQGLEFLIYFQGNSAPDKSGLPSDRFSAERTGGSVSTLTIQRTQQEDSAVYLCASSLSGSMTDTQYFGPGTRLTVL.

This clone was observed once. DNA for the CDR3: TGTGCCAGCAGCAGACAGACGGTGGACTATGGCTACACCTTC. It yields the protein CASSRQTVDYGYTF. This rearrangement joins TRBV7-2 to TRBJ1-2; the D gene is possibly TRBD1 (5 bases). The V gene lost 5 bases and the J gene lost 3 bases, with 13 bases spanning the gap. This CDR3 is built from 14 residues. Looked up from germline, CDR1 is SGHTA and CDR2 is FQGNSA.

This clone was detected only a few times. This chain's CDR3 is CAGTLAGNGEQYF. The CDR3 DNA sequence: TGTGCCGGTACACTAGCGGGAAATGGCGAGCAGTACTTC. The J gene is TRBJ2-7, the V gene TRBV19; TRBD2 agrees at 10 bases. The V gene's germline CDR1 is LNHDA and CDR2 SQIVND (reference sequence). The CDR3 has 13 residues. Germline trimming cut 11 bases from V and 6 bases from J; bases unmatched to any gene: 10.

The rearrangement links TRBV6-2 or TRBV6-3 to TRBJ2-5, with TRBD1 identical over 7 bases. Germline lookup yields CDR1 MNHEY and CDR2 SVGEGT. The CDR3 covers 16 residues. V lost 2 bases, J lost 4 bases, and 10 bases stayed unmatched. CDR3 coding DNA: TGTGCCAGCAGTTACCCCAGACAGGGTACTCGAGAGACCCAGTACTTC. Protein: CASSYPRQGTRETQYF.

The V call is TRBV7-2, the J call TRBJ2-3; TRBD2 matches 14 bases. The germline V gene encodes CDR1 SGHTA and CDR2 FQGNSA. CDR3 length equals 18 residues. The junction had 10 bases not matched to a gene; V was cut back by 5 bases and J by 3 bases. The CDR3 coding sequence is TGTGCCAGCAGCCCACCTGGGACTAGCGGGAGTAAGACAGATACGCAGTATTTT. Residues: CASSPPGTSGSKTDTQYF.

The chain employs TRBV4-2 and TRBJ2-3; 10 bases agree with TRBD2. Germline lookup yields CDR1 LGHNA and CDR2 YNFKEQ. The trim removed 7 bases at V and 0 bases at J, leaving 7 bases unmatched. The CDR3 extends over 16 amino acids. CDR3 protein: CASTTGTSVSTDTQYF. The CDR3 DNA follows: TGTGCCAGCACCACCGGGACTAGCGTTAGCACAGATACGCAGTATTTT.

This chain connects TRBV19 to TRBJ2-2, with D tentatively TRBD1 (6 bases). This CDR3 is built from 14 residues. CDR1 and CDR2 (germline): LNHDA, SQIVND (reference sequence). The V and J ends lost 7 bases and 4 bases respectively, with 13 bases between them. The CDR3, as DNA: TGTGCCAGTATGAAGGACAGTTGCACCGGGGAGCTGTTTTTT. It is translated as CASMKDSCTGELFF.

This rearrangement joins TRBV10-3 to TRBJ1-1, with D perhaps TRBD1 (5 bases). This CDR3 comprises 13 residues. Trimming pared 7 bases from V and 2 bases from J, leaving 11 bases between. The germline V gene encodes CDR1 ENHRY and CDR2 SYGVKD. The CDR3 DNA sequence: TGTGCCATCAATGGGCAGGGTAACACTGAAGCTTTCTTT. It yields the protein CAINGQGNTEAFF.

The genes are TRBV14 and TRBJ1-5, with no clear D. The CDR3 spans 16 residues. Trimming pared 1 base from V and 0 bases from J, leaving 10 bases between. CDR1 SGHDN and CDR2 FVKESK come from the germline V gene. The CDR3 region has the DNA TGTGCCAGCAGCCAAGGAGGTCCCTATAGCAATCAGCCCCAGCATTTT. It yields the protein CASSQGGPYSNQPQHF.

The rearrangement joins TRBV9 to TRBJ1-1; TRBD1 aligns across 7 bases. The junction had 8 bases not matched to a gene; V was cut back by 3 bases and J by 3 bases. Germline V gene sequence: CDR1 SGDLS, CDR2 YYNGEE. The CDR3 has 15 amino acids. The CDR3 DNA is TGTGCCAGCAGCGGTGACAGGGCATTGGACACTGAAGCTTTCTTT. It is translated as CASSGDRALDTEAFF. Full variable domain (rest looked up from reference TRBV9 and TRBJ1-1): DSGVTQTPKHLITATGQRVTLRCSPRSGDLSVYWYQQSLDQGLQFLIQYYNGEERAKGNILERFSAQQFPDLHSELNLSSLELGDSALYFCASSGDRALDTEAFFGQGTRLTVV.

A few counts support this clone. The gene calls are TRBV6-2 or TRBV6-3 and TRBJ1-1; 8 nucleotides agree with TRBD1. CDR3 length: 16 amino acids. The ends lost 2 bases at V and 4 bases at J; junction bases unmatched: 9. CDR1 is MNHEY and CDR2 is SVGEGT in the germline V gene. The CDR3 DNA reads as TGTGCCAGCAGTTACAGTTGGGGGGACAGGAGCACTGAAGCTTTCTTT. This gives the protein CASSYSWGDRSTEAFF.

The chain uses TRBV6-6 and TRBJ1-1; a weak D match, TRBD1 (6 bases). Trimming left V 2 bases short and J 1 base short, with 11 bases between. The germline CDR1 and CDR2 sequences are MNHNY and SVGAGI (reference sequence). This CDR3 contains 15 residues. Written as DNA, the CDR3 is TGTGCCAGCAGTTACGCAAACAGGGCGAACACTGAAGCTTTCTTT. Residues: CASSYANRANTEAFF.

The chain is built from TRBV7-2 and TRBJ1-6; 7 nucleotides agree with TRBD1. V gave up 1 base and J gave up 6 bases; unmatched junction bases: 12. The CDR3 contains 18 residues. Germline-derived CDR1 and CDR2 are SGHTA and FQGNSA. The CDR3 sequence is CASSLEGDRAWRNSPLHF. The CDR3 region has the DNA TGTGCCAGCAGCTTAGAGGGAGACAGGGCCTGGCGTAATTCACCCCTCCACTTT. The variable domain in full, with the rest retrieved from reference TRBV7-2 and TRBJ1-6, is GAGVSQSPSNKVTEKGKDVELRCDPISGHTALYWYRQSLGQGLEFLIYFQGNSAPDKSGLPSDRFSAERTGGSVSTLTIQRTQQEDSAVYLCASSLEGDRAWRNSPLHFGNGTRLTVT.

CDR3 in DNA: TGTGCCAGCTCAAGCGGACAGGGCCTCTACGAGCAGTACTTC. The encoded protein is CASSSGQGLYEQYF. V and J are TRBV18 and TRBJ2-7; the match to TRBD1 covers 8 bases. CDR3 length equals 14 residues. Germline V gives CDR1 KGHSH, CDR2 LQKENI. After removal of 5 bases from V and 3 bases from J, the junction contained 6 bases not matched to a gene.

The chain has TRBV11-2 and TRBJ1-1; D gene uncertain. Deletions cut 1 base from V and 4 bases from J, with 13 bases between. Germline CDR1 and CDR2: SGHAT and FQNNGV. CDR3 length: 15 amino acids. The CDR3 region is CASSLGPEGGTEAFF. DNA of the CDR3: TGTGCCAGCAGCTTAGGCCCAGAGGGAGGCACTGAAGCTTTCTTT.

Details on this clone: The sample has other DNA sequences that encode this CDR3 too. The chain recombines TRBV28 with TRBJ2-7; D remains unclear. This CDR3 contains 11 residues. V was cut by 2 bases and J by 4 bases, with 3 bases left in between. Germline assignment: CDR1 MDHEN and CDR2 SYDVKM. The CDR3 reads CASSLRYEQYF. The CDR3 DNA is TGTGCCAGCAGTTTACGGTACGAGCAGTACTTC.

This clone has only a few counts. The V and J genes are TRBV7-8 and TRBJ2-7, with 11 bases fitting TRBD2. There are 15 residues in the CDR3. The germline V gene has CDR1 SGHVS and CDR2 FQNEAQ. The V and J ends lost 5 bases and 3 bases, in that order; junction bases with no gene match: 6. Here the CDR3 DNA reads TGTGCCAGCAGCGGTACTAGCGGGAGTTACTACGAGCAGTACTTC. Translation gives CASSGTSGSYYEQYF.